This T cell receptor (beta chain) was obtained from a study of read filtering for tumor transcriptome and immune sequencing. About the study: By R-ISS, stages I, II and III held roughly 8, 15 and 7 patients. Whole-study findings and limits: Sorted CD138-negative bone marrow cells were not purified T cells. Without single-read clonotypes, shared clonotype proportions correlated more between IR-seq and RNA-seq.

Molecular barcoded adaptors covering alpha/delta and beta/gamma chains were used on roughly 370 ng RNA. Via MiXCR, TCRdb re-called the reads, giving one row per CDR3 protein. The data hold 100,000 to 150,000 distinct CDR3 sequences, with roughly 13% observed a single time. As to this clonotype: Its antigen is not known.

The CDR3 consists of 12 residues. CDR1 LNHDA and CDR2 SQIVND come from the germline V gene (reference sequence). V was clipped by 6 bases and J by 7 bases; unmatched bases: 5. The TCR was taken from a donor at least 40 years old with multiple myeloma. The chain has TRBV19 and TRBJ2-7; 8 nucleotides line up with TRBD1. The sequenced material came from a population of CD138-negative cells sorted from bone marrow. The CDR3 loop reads CASSPDRGEQYF. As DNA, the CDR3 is TGTGCCAGTAGCCCTGACAGGGGTGAGCAGTACTTC.